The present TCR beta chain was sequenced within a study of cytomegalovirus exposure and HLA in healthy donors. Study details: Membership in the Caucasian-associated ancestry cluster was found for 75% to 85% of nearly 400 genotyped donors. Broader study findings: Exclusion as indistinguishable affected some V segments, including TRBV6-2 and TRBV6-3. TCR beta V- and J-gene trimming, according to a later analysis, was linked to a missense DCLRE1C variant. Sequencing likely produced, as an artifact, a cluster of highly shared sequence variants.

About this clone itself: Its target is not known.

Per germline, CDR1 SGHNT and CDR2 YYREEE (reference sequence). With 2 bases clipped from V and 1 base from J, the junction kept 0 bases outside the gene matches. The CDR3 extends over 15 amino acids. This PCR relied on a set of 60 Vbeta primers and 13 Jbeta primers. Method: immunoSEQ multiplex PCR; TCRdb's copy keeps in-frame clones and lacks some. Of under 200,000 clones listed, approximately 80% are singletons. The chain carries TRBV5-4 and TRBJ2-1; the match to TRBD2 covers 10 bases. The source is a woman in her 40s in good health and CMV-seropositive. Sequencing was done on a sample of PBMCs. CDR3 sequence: CASSLLAGSYNEQFF. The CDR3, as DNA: TGTGCCAGCAGCTTACTAGCGGGGTCCTACAATGAGCAGTTCTTC.